These 9 T cell receptor beta chains were all obtained from the same sample, sequenced in a study of cytomegalovirus exposure and HLA in healthy donors. The table came from immunoSEQ multiplex PCR; TCRdb's copy has only in-frame clones and leaves some out. The top ten clones hold 2.5% to 3.5% of a sample with roughly 75,000 clones, around 94% of them seen once. What was sequenced was PBMCs. All receptors come from a woman aged 18-29 years in good health and CMV-seropositive.

The chain uses TRBV27 and TRBJ1-2; 9 positions agree with TRBD1. The V and J ends lost 4 bases and 4 bases, in that order; junction bases with no gene match: 4. The CDR3 runs to 14 residues. CDR1 is MNHEY and CDR2 is SMNVEV in the germline V gene (reference sequence). In DNA, the CDR3 is TGTGCCAGCAGTTGGGGACAGGGAGGCTATGGCTACACCTTC. Its protein product is CASSWGQGGYGYTF.

This clone has only a few counts. The chain recombines TRBV5-1 with TRBJ1-5, with 9 bases matching TRBD1. The CDR3 covers 15 residues. Trimming cost V 0 bases and J 6 bases; bases outside gene matches: 4. CDR1 is SGHRS, CDR2 YFSETQ, per germline. CDR3 residues: CASSLGTGVGQPQHF. Here the CDR3 DNA reads TGCGCCAGCAGCTTGGGGACAGGGGTGGGTCAGCCCCAGCATTTT.

V is TRBV7-8 and J is TRBJ2-7; possibly TRBD1 for D (5 bases). V shed 4 bases and J shed 2 bases, with 12 bases lying between them. This CDR3 contains 14 residues. CDR1 and CDR2 from the germline V gene are SGHVS and FQNEAQ. CDR3 coding DNA: TGTGCCAGCAGCTCCAGGGCCCTGGCCTACGAGCAGTACTTC. Translated, it gives CASSSRALAYEQYF.

This chain uses TRBV28 with TRBJ2-7, with a weak D call TRBD2 (6 bases). This CDR3 comprises 15 residues. Trimming cost V 4 bases and J 3 bases, with 16 bases left between them. Germline V gene data show CDR1 as MDHEN and CDR2 as SYDVKM. CDR3 loop: CASSSGQRADYEQYF. The CDR3 DNA reads as TGTGCCAGCAGTTCTGGGCAGCGGGCGGACTACGAGCAGTACTTC. The variable domain in full, with the rest retrieved from reference TRBV28 and TRBJ2-7, is DVKVTQSSRYLVKRTGEKVFLECVQDMDHENMFWYRQDPGLGLRLIYFSYDVKMKEKGDIPEGYSVSREKKERFSLILESASTNQTSMYLCASSSGQRADYEQYFGPGTRLTVT.

This chain joins TRBV29-1 and TRBJ2-1, with 12 bases identical to TRBD2. The CDR3 runs 14 residues. V shed 7 bases, J shed 5 bases, and the junction held 6 bases outside the gene matches. CDR1 is SQVTM and CDR2 is ANQGSEA in the germline V gene. This CDR3 reads CSAARTSGNNEQFF. The CDR3 DNA follows: TGCAGCGCCGCAAGGACTAGCGGGAACAATGAGCAGTTCTTC.

V usage is TRBV20-1 and J usage is TRBJ1-1, with a weak D call TRBD1 (6 bases). Germline V gene data show CDR1 as DFQATT and CDR2 as SNEGSKA (reference sequence). CDR3 length: 11 residues. Trimming removed 4 bases at V and 5 bases at J, with 8 bases between. In DNA, the CDR3 is TGCAGTGCTACTGGACAGACTGAAGCTTTCTTT. Its translation: CSATGQTEAFF.

The chain is built from TRBV27 and TRBJ2-7, with D perhaps TRBD1 (5 bases). This CDR3 comprises 11 residues. The V gene's germline CDR1 is MNHEY and CDR2 SMNVEV (reference sequence). V was trimmed by 3 bases and J by 6 bases, leaving 6 bases between them. The CDR3 here is CASSLGPEQYF. The CDR3 DNA reads as TGTGCCAGCAGTTTGGGGCCCGAGCAGTACTTC.

This clone came up once. The V gene is TRBV5-1, the J gene TRBJ2-7; TRBD1 matches at 12 bases. CDR1 is SGHRS, CDR2 YFSETQ, per germline. The CDR3 has 14 amino acids. The CDR3 is CDSRGGQGAYEQYF. The CDR3 nucleotides read TGCGACTCACGAGGGGGACAGGGGGCTTACGAGCAGTACTTC.

The chain carries TRBV29-1 and TRBJ2-7; D is possibly TRBD1 (6 bases). There are 14 residues in the CDR3. CDR1 and CDR2 from the germline V gene are SQVTM and ANQGSEA. With 2 bases removed from V and 1 base from J, the gap between germline ends came to 12 bases. The chain's CDR3 is CSVETRGTSYEQYF. In nucleotides, the CDR3 is TGCAGCGTTGAAACCAGGGGAACTTCCTACGAGCAGTACTTC.